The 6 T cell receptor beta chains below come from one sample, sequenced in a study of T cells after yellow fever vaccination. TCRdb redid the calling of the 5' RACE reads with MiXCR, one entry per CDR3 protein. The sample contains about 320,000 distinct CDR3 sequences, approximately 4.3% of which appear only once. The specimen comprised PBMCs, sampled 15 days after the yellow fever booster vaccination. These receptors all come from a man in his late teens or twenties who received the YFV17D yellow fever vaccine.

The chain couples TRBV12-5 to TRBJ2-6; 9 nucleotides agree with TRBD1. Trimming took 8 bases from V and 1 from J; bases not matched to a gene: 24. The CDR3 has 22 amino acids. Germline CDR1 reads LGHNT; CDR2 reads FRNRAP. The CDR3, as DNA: TGTGCTAGTAATATCCCGGGACAGGGTCACGCAGGGCGCGAGTCTGGGGCCAACGTCCTGACTTTC. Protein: CASNIPGQGHAGRESGANVLTF.

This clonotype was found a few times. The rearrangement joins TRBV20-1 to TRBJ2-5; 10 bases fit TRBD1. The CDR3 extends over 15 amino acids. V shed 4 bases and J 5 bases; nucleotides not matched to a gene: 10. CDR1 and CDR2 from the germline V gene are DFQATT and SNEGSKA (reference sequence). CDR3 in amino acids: CSATKTGGVLETQYF. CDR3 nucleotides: TGCAGTGCTACCAAGACAGGGGGCGTCTTGGAGACCCAGTACTTC.

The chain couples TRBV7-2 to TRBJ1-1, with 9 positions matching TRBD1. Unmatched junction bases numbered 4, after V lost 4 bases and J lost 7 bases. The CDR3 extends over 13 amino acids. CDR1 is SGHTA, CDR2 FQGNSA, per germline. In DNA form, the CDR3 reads TGTGCCAGCAGCTCCGACAGGGGGAGTGAAGCTTTCTTT. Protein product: CASSSDRGSEAFF.

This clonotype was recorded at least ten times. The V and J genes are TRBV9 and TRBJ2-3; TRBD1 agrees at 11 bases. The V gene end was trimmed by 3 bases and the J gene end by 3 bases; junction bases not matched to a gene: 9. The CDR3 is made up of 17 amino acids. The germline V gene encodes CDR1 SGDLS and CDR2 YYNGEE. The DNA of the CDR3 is TGTGCCAGCAGCGAGAGTTCCGGGACAGGGGGAACAGATACGCAGTATTTT. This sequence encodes CASSESSGTGGTDTQYF.

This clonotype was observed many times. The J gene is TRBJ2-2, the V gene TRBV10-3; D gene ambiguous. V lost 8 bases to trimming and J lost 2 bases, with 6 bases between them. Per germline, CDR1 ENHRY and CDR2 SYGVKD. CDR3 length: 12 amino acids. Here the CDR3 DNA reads TGTGCCATCGGGGTTAACACCGGGGAGCTGTTTTTT. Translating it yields CAIGVNTGELFF.

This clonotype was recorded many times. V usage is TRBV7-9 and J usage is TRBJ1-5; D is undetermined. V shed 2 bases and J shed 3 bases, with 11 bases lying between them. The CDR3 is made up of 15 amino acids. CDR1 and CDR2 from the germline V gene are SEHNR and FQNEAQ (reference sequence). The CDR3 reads CASSLSGFTNQPQHF. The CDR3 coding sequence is TGTGCCAGCAGCTTAAGTGGGTTTACCAATCAGCCCCAGCATTTT.